This note documents a single TCR beta chain sequence. In the source study's methods: From reference gene primer amplification, estimates of nucleated cell counts were derived. Generated by immunoSEQ multiplex PCR, the TCRdb table keeps only in-frame clones and is missing some. That table is the source of V, J and clone size, and D and trimming were worked out from the DNA. In the table there are 25,000 to 35,000 clones, about 85% of which are singletons. Trimming removed 0 bases from V and 2 bases from J; junction bases left unmatched: 6. Per germline, CDR1 MGHRA and CDR2 YSYEKL. The CDR3 has 17 amino acids. The sample comes from a study of blood T cell repertoires in COVID-19.

The sequence came from a man aged 55-75 years with active COVID-19. What was sequenced was peripheral blood. The chain uses TRBV4-1 and TRBJ2-3; 9 positions agree with TRBD2. The CDR3 here is CASSQDRERGATDTQYF. CDR3 DNA sequence: TGCGCCAGCAGCCAAGATCGGGAGCGGGGGGCCACAGATACGCAGTATTTT.